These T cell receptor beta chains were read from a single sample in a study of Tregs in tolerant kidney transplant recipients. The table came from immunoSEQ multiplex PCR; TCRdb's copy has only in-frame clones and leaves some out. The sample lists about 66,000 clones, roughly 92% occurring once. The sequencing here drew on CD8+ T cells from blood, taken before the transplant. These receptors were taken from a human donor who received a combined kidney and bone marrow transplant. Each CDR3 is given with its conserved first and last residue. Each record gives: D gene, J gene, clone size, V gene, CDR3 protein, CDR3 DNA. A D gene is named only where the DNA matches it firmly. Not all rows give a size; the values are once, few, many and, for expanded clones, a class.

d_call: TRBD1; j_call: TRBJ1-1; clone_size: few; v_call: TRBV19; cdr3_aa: CASKKGAATEAFF; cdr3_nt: TGTGCCAGTAAGAAGGGGGCCGCCACTGAAGCTTTCTTT
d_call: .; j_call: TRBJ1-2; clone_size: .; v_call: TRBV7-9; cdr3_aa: CASSSQTGSHWSYGYTF; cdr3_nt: TGTGCCAGCAGCTCGCAGACAGGTTCCCATTGGTCTTATGGCTACACCTTC
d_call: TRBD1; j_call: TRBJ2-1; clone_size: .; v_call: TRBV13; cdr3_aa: CASSAGQGSYNEQFF; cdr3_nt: TGTGCCAGCAGCGCAGGACAGGGTTCCTACAATGAGCAGTTCTTC
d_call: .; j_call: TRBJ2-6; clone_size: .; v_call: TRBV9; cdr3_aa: CATKCWAGGGRGANVLTF; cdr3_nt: TGTGCCACCAAATGCTGGGCAGGGGGAGGTAGAGGGGCCAACGTCCTGACTTTC
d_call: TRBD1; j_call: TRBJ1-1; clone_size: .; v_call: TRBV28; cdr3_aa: CASRYPSGQAGAFF; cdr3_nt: TGTGCCAGCAGATATCCCTCAGGACAGGCAGGAGCTTTCTTT
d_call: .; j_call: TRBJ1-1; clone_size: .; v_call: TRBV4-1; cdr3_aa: CASSQSGSFEAFF; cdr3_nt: TGCGCCAGCAGCCAATCGGGAAGTTTTGAAGCTTTCTTT
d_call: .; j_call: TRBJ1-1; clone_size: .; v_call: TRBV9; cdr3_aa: CASSVADTGFEAFF; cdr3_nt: TGTGCCAGCAGCGTAGCAGACACAGGGTTCGAAGCTTTCTTT
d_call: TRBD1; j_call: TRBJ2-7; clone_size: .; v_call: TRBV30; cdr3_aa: CAWSGDRGEQYF; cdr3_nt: TGTGCCTGGAGCGGCGACAGGGGCGAGCAGTACTTC
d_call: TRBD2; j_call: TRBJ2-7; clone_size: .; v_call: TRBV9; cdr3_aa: CASSVLAGSAYEQYF; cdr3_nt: TGTGCCAGCAGCGTTTTAGCGGGATCGGCCTACGAGCAGTACTTC
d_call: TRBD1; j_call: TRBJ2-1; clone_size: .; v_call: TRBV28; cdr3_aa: CASRFGQGSYNEQFF; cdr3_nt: TGTGCCAGCAGGTTTGGACAGGGTAGCTACAATGAGCAGTTCTTC
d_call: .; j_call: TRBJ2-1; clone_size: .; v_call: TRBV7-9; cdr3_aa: CASCTVVGNFPNNEQFF; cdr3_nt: TGTGCCAGTTGCACTGTCGTCGGGAATTTCCCGAACAATGAGCAGTTCTTC
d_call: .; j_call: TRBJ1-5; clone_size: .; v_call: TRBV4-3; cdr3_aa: CASSQDPRGAQPQHF; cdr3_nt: TGCGCCAGCAGCCAAGATCCCAGGGGCGCTCAGCCCCAGCATTTT
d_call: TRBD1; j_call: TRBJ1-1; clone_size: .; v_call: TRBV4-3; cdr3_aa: CASSRKGTVEAFF; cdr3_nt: TGCGCCAGCAGCCGAAAGGGGACAGTTGAAGCTTTCTTT
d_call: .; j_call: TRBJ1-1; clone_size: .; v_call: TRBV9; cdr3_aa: CASSVGWDFVTEAFF; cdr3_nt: TGTGCCAGCAGCGTAGGTTGGGACTTCGTCACTGAAGCTTTCTTT
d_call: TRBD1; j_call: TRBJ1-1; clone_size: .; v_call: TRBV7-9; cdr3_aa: CASSTTGGTEAFF; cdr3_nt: TGTGCCAGCAGCACGACAGGGGGGACTGAAGCTTTCTTT
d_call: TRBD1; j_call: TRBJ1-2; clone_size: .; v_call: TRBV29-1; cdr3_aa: CSVMTGDIYGYTF; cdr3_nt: TGCAGCGTTATGACAGGGGACATCTATGGCTACACCTTC
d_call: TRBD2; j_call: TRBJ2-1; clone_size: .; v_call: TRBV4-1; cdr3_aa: CASSQVLLAVTIYNEQFF; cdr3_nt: TGCGCCAGCAGCCAAGTCCTACTAGCGGTAACCATATACAATGAGCAGTTCTTC
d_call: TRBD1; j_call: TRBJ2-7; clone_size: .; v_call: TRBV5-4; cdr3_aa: CASSSRDRGYEQYF; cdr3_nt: TGTGCCAGCAGCAGCCGGGACAGGGGCTACGAGCAGTACTTC
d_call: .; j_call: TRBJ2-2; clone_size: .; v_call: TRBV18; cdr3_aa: CASSPTGNTGELFF; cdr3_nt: TGTGCCAGCTCACCGACAGGGAACACCGGGGAGCTGTTTTTT
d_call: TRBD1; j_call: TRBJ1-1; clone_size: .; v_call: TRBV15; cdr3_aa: CTTSRGADMNTEAFF; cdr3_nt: TGTACCACCAGCAGGGGGGCAGATATGAACACTGAAGCTTTCTTT
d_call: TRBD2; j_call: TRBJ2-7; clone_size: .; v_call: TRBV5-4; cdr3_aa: CASSLAPGLAGSSYEQYF; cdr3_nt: TGTGCCAGCAGCTTGGCCCCGGGACTAGCGGGGAGCTCCTACGAGCAGTACTTC
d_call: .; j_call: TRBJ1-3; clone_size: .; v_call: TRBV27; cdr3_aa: CASSPGQSGNTIYF; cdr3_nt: TGTGCCAGCAGTCCCGGACAGTCCGGAAACACCATATATTTT
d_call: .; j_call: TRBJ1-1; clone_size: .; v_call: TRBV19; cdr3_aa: CASSIGRGVNTEAFF; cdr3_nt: TGTGCCAGTAGTATAGGAAGAGGAGTGAACACTGAAGCTTTCTTT